This TCR beta chain was retrieved from a study of cytomegalovirus exposure and HLA in healthy donors. Study-wide results and caveats: Generally TCR sequences proved uncommon, though certain public TCRs appeared in numerous donors. Roughly uniform depth of sequencing across donors was assumed in presence/absence analyses.

Turning to this clone: The antigen is not known.

Amplification used 60 Vbeta primers and 13 Jbeta primers. The repertoire was sequenced with immunoSEQ multiplex PCR; TCRdb's copy has only in-frame clones and lacks some. The table shows 120,000 to 150,000 clones, with roughly 80% occurring only once. Sequenced: PBMCs. The sequence came from a man aged 40-55 years in good health and CMV-seropositive.

The CDR3 nucleotides are TGTGCCAGTAGTTCCGCGGGGACCTCCCTCCGTGGCTACACCTTC. Encoded protein: CASSSAGTSLRGYTF. The genes are TRBV19 and TRBJ1-2; a possible D gene is TRBD1 (5 bases). Germline CDR1 reads LNHDA; CDR2 reads SQIVND (reference sequence). Deletions cut 5 bases from V and 7 bases from J, with 20 bases between. There are 15 residues in the CDR3.